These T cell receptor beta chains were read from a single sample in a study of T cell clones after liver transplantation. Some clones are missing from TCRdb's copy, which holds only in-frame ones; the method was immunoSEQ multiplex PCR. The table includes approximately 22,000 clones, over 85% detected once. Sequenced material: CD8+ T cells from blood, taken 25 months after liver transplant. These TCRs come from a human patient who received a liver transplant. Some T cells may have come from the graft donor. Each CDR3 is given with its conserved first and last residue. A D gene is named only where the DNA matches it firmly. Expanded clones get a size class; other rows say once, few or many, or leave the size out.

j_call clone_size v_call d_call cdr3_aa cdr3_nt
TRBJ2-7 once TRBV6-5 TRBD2 CATLSGNQPYEQYF TGTGCCACCCTTAGCGGGAACCAGCCCTACGAGCAGTACTTC
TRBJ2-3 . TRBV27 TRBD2 CASSLSPGLAGVDTQYF TGTGCCAGCAGTTTATCTCCGGGACTAGCGGGGGTAGATACGCAGTATTTT
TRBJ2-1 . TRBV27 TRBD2 CASTLTSGFYNEQFF TGTGCCAGCACCCTCACTAGCGGATTCTACAATGAGCAGTTCTTC
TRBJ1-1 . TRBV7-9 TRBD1 CASSSGDRGPILGTEAFF TGTGCCAGCAGCTCAGGGGACAGGGGACCTATACTGGGCACTGAAGCTTTCTTT
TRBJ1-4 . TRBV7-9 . CASSKDILNEKLFF TGTGCCAGCAGCAAGGACATACTGAATGAAAAACTGTTTTTT
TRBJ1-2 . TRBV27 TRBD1 CASSLSSGTGLYYGYTF TGTGCCAGCAGTTTATCGAGTGGGACAGGCCTCTACTATGGCTACACCTTC
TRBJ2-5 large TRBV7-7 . CASSQSYREEETQYF TGTGCCAGCAGCCAATCGTACAGGGAGGAAGAGACCCAGTACTTC
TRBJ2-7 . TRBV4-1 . CASSRRDFKAYEQYF TGCGCCAGCAGCCGGCGGGATTTTAAAGCTTACGAGCAGTACTTC
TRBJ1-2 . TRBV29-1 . CSVERRAGGGYTF TGCAGCGTTGAAAGACGGGCCGGCGGGGGCTACACCTTC
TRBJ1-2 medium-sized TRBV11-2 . CASSPTPVLGQQYGYTF TGTGCCAGCAGCCCTACCCCTGTACTTGGACAGCAGTATGGCTACACCTTC
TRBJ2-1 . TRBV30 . CAWSVTGFNEQFF TGTGCCTGGAGTGTTACGGGGTTTAATGAGCAGTTCTTC
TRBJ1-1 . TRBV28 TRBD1 CASSARGQNTEAFF TGTGCCAGCAGTGCAAGGGGGCAGAACACTGAAGCTTTCTTT
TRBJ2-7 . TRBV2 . CASKAYEQYF TGTGCCAGCAAGGCATACGAGCAGTACTTC
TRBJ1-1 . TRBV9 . CASSVGAGPPGAFF TGTGCCAGCAGCGTAGGTGCGGGTCCCCCTGGAGCTTTCTTT
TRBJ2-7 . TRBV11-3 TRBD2 CASTPGGASYEQYF TGTGCCAGCACCCCGGGGGGGGCTTCCTACGAGCAGTACTTC
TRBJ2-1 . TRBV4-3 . CASSQDGGTPGGREQFF TGCGCCAGCAGCCAAGATGGAGGGACTCCTGGGGGTCGAGAGCAGTTCTTC
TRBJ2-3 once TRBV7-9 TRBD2 CASSSGTSGSTDTQYF TGTGCCAGCAGCTCCGGGACTAGCGGGAGCACAGATACGCAGTATTTT
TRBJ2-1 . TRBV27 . CASSPWGISSYNEQFF TGTGCCAGCAGCCCTTGGGGGATCAGCTCCTACAATGAGCAGTTCTTC
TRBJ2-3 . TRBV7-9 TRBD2 CASSLGRASGAVADTQYF TGTGCCAGCAGCTTAGGACGGGCTAGCGGGGCGGTCGCAGATACGCAGTATTTT
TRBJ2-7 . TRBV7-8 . CASSGRGRQSSYEQYF TGTGCCAGCAGCGGCCGGGGTCGCCAAAGCTCCTACGAGCAGTACTTC
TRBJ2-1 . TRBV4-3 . CASSQVWGALNEQFF TGCGCCAGCAGCCAAGTTTGGGGGGCTTTGAATGAGCAGTTCTTC
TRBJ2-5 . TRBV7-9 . CASRRGKETQYF TGTGCCAGCAGGAGGGGGAAAGAGACCCAGTACTTC
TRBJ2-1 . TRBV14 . CASSQDLGYEQFF TGTGCCAGCAGCCAAGACCTGGGGTACGAGCAGTTCTTC
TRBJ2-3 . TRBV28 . CASSLSGVTDTQYF TGTGCCAGCAGTTTATCGGGGGTCACAGATACGCAGTATTTT
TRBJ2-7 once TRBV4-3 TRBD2 CASSPQSDPSGHSNYEQYF TGCGCCAGCAGCCCACAGAGCGATCCTAGCGGCCATTCAAACTACGAGCAGTACTTC
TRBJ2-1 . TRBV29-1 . CSVDGSRISSYNEQFF TGCAGCGTTGATGGCAGCCGAATCAGCTCCTACAATGAGCAGTTCTTC
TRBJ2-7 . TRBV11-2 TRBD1 CASSLGQGLDEQYF TGTGCCAGCAGCCTGGGACAGGGATTGGACGAGCAGTACTTC
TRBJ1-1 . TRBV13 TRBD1 CASSAGTANTEAFF TGTGCCAGCAGCGCCGGGACAGCCAACACTGAAGCTTTCTTT
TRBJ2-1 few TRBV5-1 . CASSLEEPAFYNEQFF TGCGCCAGCAGCTTGGAGGAGCCGGCATTCTACAATGAGCAGTTCTTC
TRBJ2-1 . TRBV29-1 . CSVVLARMNNEQFF TGCAGCGTTGTCCTAGCCCGGATGAACAATGAGCAGTTCTTC
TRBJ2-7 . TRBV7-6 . CASSLAESDQYF TGTGCCAGCAGCTTAGCGGAGAGCGATCAGTACTTC
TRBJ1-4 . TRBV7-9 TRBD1 CASSTERDRVTQDNEKLFF TGTGCCAGCAGCACTGAACGTGACAGGGTTACGCAAGATAATGAAAAACTGTTTTTT
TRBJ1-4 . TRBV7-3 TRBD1 CASSLIDRDEKLFF TGTGCCAGCAGCTTAATTGACAGGGATGAAAAACTGTTTTTT
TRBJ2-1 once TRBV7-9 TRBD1 CASRQGVGGGGNEQFF TGTGCCAGCAGGCAGGGGGTGGGTGGAGGCGGCAATGAGCAGTTCTTC
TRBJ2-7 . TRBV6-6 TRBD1 CASSQRTGDHEQYF TGTGCCAGCAGTCAAAGAACAGGGGACCACGAGCAGTACTTC
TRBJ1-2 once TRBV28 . CASSLFMGLTDYGYTF TGTGCCAGCAGTTTATTTATGGGACTCACGGACTATGGCTACACCTTC
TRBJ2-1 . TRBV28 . CASSSRTLGESYNEQFF TGTGCCAGCAGTTCTCGGACTCTAGGGGAATCCTACAATGAGCAGTTCTTC
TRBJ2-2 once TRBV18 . CASSPGLNTGELFF TGTGCCAGCTCACCGGGACTTAACACCGGGGAGCTGTTTTTT
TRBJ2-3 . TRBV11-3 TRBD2 CASSHGTSGNMQYF TGTGCCAGCAGCCACGGGACTAGCGGGAATATGCAGTATTTT
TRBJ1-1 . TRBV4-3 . CASSQDWALSGTEAFF TGCGCCAGCAGCCAAGATTGGGCCCTTAGCGGCACTGAAGCTTTCTTT
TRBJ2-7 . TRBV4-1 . CASSQTPRAFHYEQYF TGCGCCAGCAGCCAAACTCCCCGGGCTTTTCACTACGAGCAGTACTTC
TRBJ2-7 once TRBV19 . CASSIASGREQYF TGTGCCAGTAGTATAGCGTCAGGGAGAGAGCAGTACTTC
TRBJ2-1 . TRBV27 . CASSTREPVNPLYNEQFF TGTGCCAGCAGTACCCGGGAGCCGGTAAATCCTTTGTACAATGAGCAGTTCTTC
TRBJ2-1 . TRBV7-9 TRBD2 CASSSTSGRRIEQFF TGTGCCAGCAGCTCCACCAGCGGGAGGCGTATTGAGCAGTTCTTC
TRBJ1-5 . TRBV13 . CASSLEGQPQHF TGTGCCAGCAGCTTAGAGGGTCAGCCCCAGCATTTT
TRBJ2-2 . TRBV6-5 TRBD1 CATQGDSNTGELFF TGTGCCACCCAGGGGGACAGCAACACCGGGGAGCTGTTTTTT
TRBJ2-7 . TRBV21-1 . CASSKYTSGTSRDYEQYF TGTGCCAGCAGCAAATACACTAGCGGGACTTCACGGGATTACGAGCAGTACTTC
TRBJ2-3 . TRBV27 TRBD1 CASSPQGPSLDTQYF TGTGCCAGCAGTCCACAGGGGCCCTCCCTAGATACGCAGTATTTT
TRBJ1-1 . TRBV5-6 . CASSLRDKLNTEAFF TGTGCCAGCAGCCTTAGGGACAAGCTGAACACTGAAGCTTTCTTT
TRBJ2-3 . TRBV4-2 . CASSQDPWAETTDTQYF TGTGCCAGCAGCCAAGATCCGTGGGCGGAGACCACAGATACGCAGTATTTT
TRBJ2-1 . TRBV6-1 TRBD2 CASSGLLTSRNYNEQFF TGTGCCAGCAGTGGCCTTTTGACTAGCAGGAACTACAATGAGCAGTTCTTC
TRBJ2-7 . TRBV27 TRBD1 CASRGTAYEQYF TGTGCCAGCAGGGGGACAGCCTACGAGCAGTACTTC
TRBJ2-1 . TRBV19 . CASSIGPLEHNEQFF TGTGCCAGTAGTATAGGCCCCCTCGAGCACAATGAGCAGTTCTTC
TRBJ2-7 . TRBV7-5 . CARSPLASYEQYF TGTGCCAGAAGCCCACTAGCGTCTTACGAGCAGTACTTC
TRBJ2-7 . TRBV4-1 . CASSQVGRDTFAYEQYF TGCGCCAGCAGCCAAGTTGGACGGGACACCTTTGCCTACGAGCAGTACTTC
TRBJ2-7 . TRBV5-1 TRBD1 CASSPGTGSLHEQYF TGCGCCAGCAGCCCTGGGACAGGGAGCCTCCACGAGCAGTACTTC
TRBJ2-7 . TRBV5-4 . CASSSWVSGEQYF TGTGCCAGCAGCTCCTGGGTTTCGGGCGAGCAGTACTTC